This is a list of T cell receptor beta chains from one sample in a study of blood T cell repertoires in COVID-19. Assay used: immunoSEQ multiplex PCR; TCRdb lists only in-frame clones, some missing. Altogether 150,000 to 160,000 clones are present, just under 85% being singletons, with the ten largest covering around 32%. The sequenced sample was peripheral blood. Receptors originate from a woman in her sixties with acute or convalescent COVID-19. Each CDR3 is given with its conserved first and last residue. The order of the fields is J gene, clone size, CDR3 length, V gene, D gene, CDR3 protein, CDR3 DNA. The D gene is left open where the match is weak. Expanded clones get a size class; other rows say once, few or many, or leave the size out.

j_gene: TRBJ2-7
abundance: -
len: 13
v_gene: TRBV12-3/TRBV12-4
d_gene: -
CDR3aa: CASSFQGGDEQYF
CDR3nt: TGTGCCAGCAGTTTCCAGGGTGGAGACGAGCAGTACTTC

j_gene: TRBJ2-7
abundance: -
len: 11
v_gene: TRBV27
d_gene: -
CDR3aa: CASSFGSGQYF
CDR3nt: TGTGCCAGCAGTTTTGGCTCGGGGCAGTACTTC

j_gene: TRBJ1-4
abundance: -
len: 17
v_gene: TRBV5-8
d_gene: -
CDR3aa: CASSLGGTGSSNEKLFF
CDR3nt: TGTGCCAGCAGCTTGGGGGGTACAGGGTCGTCCAATGAAAAACTGTTTTTT

j_gene: TRBJ1-1
abundance: -
len: 13
v_gene: TRBV10-2
d_gene: -
CDR3aa: CASRLASGTEAFF
CDR3nt: TGCGCCAGCAGGCTGGCATCGGGGACTGAAGCTTTCTTT

j_gene: TRBJ1-2
abundance: -
len: 14
v_gene: TRBV29-1
d_gene: TRBD1
CDR3aa: CSVEIGTGHYGYTF
CDR3nt: TGCAGCGTTGAAATAGGGACAGGGCACTATGGCTACACCTTC

j_gene: TRBJ1-6
abundance: -
len: 15
v_gene: TRBV7-3
d_gene: -
CDR3aa: CASSLQESYNSPLHF
CDR3nt: TGTGCCAGCAGCTTACAAGAGTCCTATAATTCACCCCTCCACTTT

j_gene: TRBJ1-5
abundance: -
len: 13
v_gene: TRBV5-1
d_gene: -
CDR3aa: CASSPSPNQPQHF
CDR3nt: TGCGCCAGCAGCCCCAGTCCCAATCAGCCCCAGCATTTT

j_gene: TRBJ2-3
abundance: -
len: 14
v_gene: TRBV7-9
d_gene: -
CDR3aa: CASPSAPSTDTQYF
CDR3nt: TGTGCCAGCCCCAGCGCGCCTAGCACAGATACGCAGTATTTT

j_gene: TRBJ1-1
abundance: -
len: 11
v_gene: TRBV6-5
d_gene: -
CDR3aa: CASSIRNEAFF
CDR3nt: TGTGCCAGCAGTATCAGGAATGAAGCTTTCTTT

j_gene: TRBJ1-1
abundance: -
len: 15
v_gene: TRBV19
d_gene: TRBD1
CDR3aa: CASSTAHRGRNEAFF
CDR3nt: TGTGCCAGTAGTACCGCTCACAGGGGGCGCAATGAAGCTTTCTTT

j_gene: TRBJ1-6
abundance: few
len: 12
v_gene: TRBV19
d_gene: -
CDR3aa: CASSTRQSPLHF
CDR3nt: TGTGCCAGTAGTACCCGACAGTCACCCCTCCACTTT

j_gene: TRBJ2-2
abundance: -
len: 18
v_gene: TRBV4-2
d_gene: TRBD2
CDR3aa: CASSRRTSGGQNTGELFF
CDR3nt: TGTGCCAGCAGCCGACGGACTAGCGGGGGCCAGAACACCGGGGAGCTGTTTTTT

j_gene: TRBJ2-7
abundance: -
len: 15
v_gene: TRBV19
d_gene: TRBD1
CDR3aa: CASSRDRGLAYEQYF
CDR3nt: TGTGCCAGTAGTAGGGACAGGGGGCTAGCCTACGAGCAGTACTTC

j_gene: TRBJ2-7
abundance: -
len: 12
v_gene: TRBV2
d_gene: -
CDR3aa: CASRELAGGQYF
CDR3nt: TGTGCCAGCAGAGAGCTGGCCGGGGGGCAGTACTTC

j_gene: TRBJ1-5
abundance: -
len: 13
v_gene: TRBV6-6
d_gene: -
CDR3aa: CASRSDRNQPQHF
CDR3nt: TGTGCCAGCAGATCTGACAGGAATCAGCCCCAGCATTTT

j_gene: TRBJ1-3
abundance: -
len: 14
v_gene: TRBV14
d_gene: -
CDR3aa: CASGTGTAGNTIYF
CDR3nt: TGTGCCAGCGGGACTGGGACTGCTGGAAACACCATATATTTT

j_gene: TRBJ2-7
abundance: -
len: 15
v_gene: TRBV30
d_gene: TRBD1
CDR3aa: CAWSARVTGPYEQYF
CDR3nt: TGTGCCTGGTCCGCTCGCGTGACAGGGCCCTACGAGCAGTACTTC

j_gene: TRBJ2-2
abundance: -
len: 14
v_gene: TRBV23-1
d_gene: -
CDR3aa: CASSSRSNTGELFF
CDR3nt: TGCGCCAGCAGTTCTCGGTCGAACACCGGGGAGCTGTTTTTT

j_gene: TRBJ2-3
abundance: -
len: 13
v_gene: TRBV9
d_gene: TRBD2
CDR3aa: CASSRTSPDTQYF
CDR3nt: TGTGCCAGCTCCCGGACTAGCCCAGATACGCAGTATTTT

j_gene: TRBJ1-5
abundance: -
len: 15
v_gene: TRBV7-8
d_gene: -
CDR3aa: CASSLKSSGNQPQHF
CDR3nt: TGTGCCAGCAGCTTAAAATCATCGGGCAATCAGCCCCAGCATTTT

j_gene: TRBJ2-5
abundance: -
len: 14
v_gene: TRBV24-1
d_gene: TRBD1
CDR3aa: CATRETGSGETQYF
CDR3nt: TGTGCCACCAGGGAGACAGGGAGTGGGGAGACCCAGTACTTC

j_gene: TRBJ2-2
abundance: once
len: 16
v_gene: TRBV27
d_gene: TRBD2
CDR3aa: CATKLAGGTNTGELFF
CDR3nt: TGTGCCACCAAACTAGCGGGGGGCACGAACACCGGGGAGCTGTTTTTT

j_gene: TRBJ2-1
abundance: few
len: 17
v_gene: TRBV15
d_gene: TRBD1
CDR3aa: CATSRAGTGGSYNEQFF
CDR3nt: TGTGCCACCAGCAGAGCGGGGACAGGGGGCTCCTACAATGAGCAGTTCTTC

j_gene: TRBJ1-2
abundance: -
len: 14
v_gene: TRBV5-4
d_gene: -
CDR3aa: CASSLELGQGGYTF
CDR3nt: TGTGCCAGCAGCTTGGAGTTAGGCCAGGGTGGCTACACCTTC

j_gene: TRBJ2-1
abundance: once
len: 17
v_gene: TRBV7-7
d_gene: -
CDR3aa: CASSMALQGNTYNEQFF
CDR3nt: TGTGCTAGCAGCATGGCCCTACAGGGCAACACCTACAATGAGCAGTTCTTC

j_gene: TRBJ1-1
abundance: once
len: 17
v_gene: TRBV10-3
d_gene: TRBD1
CDR3aa: CAIRPTGGAVGDTEAFF
CDR3nt: TGTGCCATCCGTCCGACAGGGGGCGCGGTCGGAGACACTGAAGCTTTCTTT

j_gene: TRBJ2-1
abundance: once
len: 16
v_gene: TRBV11-3
d_gene: TRBD2
CDR3aa: CASSPGGLAEYNEQFF
CDR3nt: TGTGCCAGCAGCCCCGGAGGGCTAGCGGAATACAATGAGCAGTTCTTC

j_gene: TRBJ1-1
abundance: -
len: 15
v_gene: TRBV6-5
d_gene: TRBD1
CDR3aa: CASSHGTALNTEAFF
CDR3nt: TGTGCCAGCAGTCACGGGACAGCGTTGAACACTGAAGCTTTCTTT

j_gene: TRBJ1-2
abundance: few
len: 13
v_gene: TRBV5-1
d_gene: -
CDR3aa: CASSSLPIYGYTF
CDR3nt: TGCGCCAGCAGCTCCTTACCTATCTATGGCTACACCTTC

j_gene: TRBJ1-2
abundance: -
len: 15
v_gene: TRBV27
d_gene: TRBD1
CDR3aa: CASSPGQGLNYGYTF
CDR3nt: TGTGCCAGCAGTCCGGGACAGGGACTAAATTATGGCTACACCTTC

j_gene: TRBJ1-2
abundance: few
len: 15
v_gene: TRBV5-6
d_gene: -
CDR3aa: CASNSQPQVNYGYTF
CDR3nt: TGTGCCAGCAACTCACAGCCCCAGGTGAACTATGGCTACACCTTC

j_gene: TRBJ1-2
abundance: few
len: 14
v_gene: TRBV6-5
d_gene: -
CDR3aa: CASRNTGRPYGYTF
CDR3nt: TGTGCCAGCAGGAACACAGGGAGACCCTATGGCTACACCTTC

j_gene: TRBJ2-3
abundance: few
len: 16
v_gene: TRBV5-1
d_gene: TRBD2
CDR3aa: CASSLTSGGTTDTQYF
CDR3nt: TGCGCCAGCAGCTTAACTAGCGGGGGGACCACAGATACGCAGTATTTT

j_gene: TRBJ2-1
abundance: once
len: 15
v_gene: TRBV19
d_gene: TRBD2
CDR3aa: CASSIGPGGLFEQFF
CDR3nt: TGTGCCAGTAGTATAGGTCCGGGGGGGCTATTTGAGCAGTTCTTC

j_gene: TRBJ2-4
abundance: -
len: 14
v_gene: TRBV28
d_gene: TRBD2
CDR3aa: CASGTGGAKNIQYF
CDR3nt: TGTGCCAGCGGGACGGGGGGGGCCAAAAACATTCAGTACTTC

j_gene: TRBJ2-6
abundance: -
len: 18
v_gene: TRBV3-1/TRBV3-2
d_gene: TRBD1
CDR3aa: CASSQIQGPPSGANVLTF
CDR3nt: TGTGCCAGCAGCCAAATACAGGGGCCCCCCTCTGGGGCCAACGTCCTGACTTTC

j_gene: TRBJ2-1
abundance: -
len: 14
v_gene: TRBV27
d_gene: -
CDR3aa: CASSLEIYGDEQFF
CDR3nt: TGTGCCAGCAGTTTGGAGATCTATGGCGATGAGCAGTTCTTC

j_gene: TRBJ2-6
abundance: -
len: 15
v_gene: TRBV3-1/TRBV3-2
d_gene: -
CDR3aa: CASSRGSSGANVLTF
CDR3nt: TGTGCCAGCAGCCGCGGGTCCTCTGGGGCCAACGTCCTGACTTTC

j_gene: TRBJ2-2
abundance: -
len: 14
v_gene: TRBV5-1
d_gene: TRBD1
CDR3aa: CASSPGTGAGELFF
CDR3nt: TGCGCCAGCAGCCCCGGGACAGGGGCGGGGGAGCTGTTTTTT

j_gene: TRBJ1-5
abundance: -
len: 12
v_gene: TRBV28
d_gene: -
CDR3aa: CASSRRPGPQHF
CDR3nt: TGTGCCAGCAGTCGCCGGCCGGGGCCCCAGCATTTT

j_gene: TRBJ1-1
abundance: -
len: 14
v_gene: TRBV9
d_gene: TRBD1
CDR3aa: CASSQTGVHTEAFF
CDR3nt: TGTGCCAGTTCACAAACAGGGGTCCACACTGAAGCTTTCTTT

j_gene: TRBJ2-5
abundance: -
len: 17
v_gene: TRBV7-6
d_gene: TRBD2
CDR3aa: CASSPPAGLAGEETQYF
CDR3nt: TGTGCCAGCAGCCCTCCCGCGGGACTAGCGGGGGAAGAGACCCAGTACTTC

j_gene: TRBJ1-4
abundance: -
len: 14
v_gene: TRBV2
d_gene: -
CDR3aa: CASRKGGGNEKLFF
CDR3nt: TGTGCCAGCAGGAAGGGAGGCGGTAATGAAAAACTGTTTTTT

j_gene: TRBJ2-5
abundance: -
len: 16
v_gene: TRBV5-1
d_gene: TRBD1
CDR3aa: CASSLVTGEFGETQYF
CDR3nt: TGCGCCAGCAGCTTGGTGACAGGGGAATTCGGGGAGACCCAGTACTTC

j_gene: TRBJ1-2
abundance: -
len: 13
v_gene: TRBV5-4
d_gene: -
CDR3aa: CASSLSLGYGYTF
CDR3nt: TGTGCCAGCAGCTTATCTCTCGGGTATGGCTACACCTTC